This entry lists 18 T cell receptor beta chains sequenced from one sample in a study of blood T cell repertoires in COVID-19. Profiling relied on immunoSEQ multiplex PCR, and the TCRdb table lists in-frame clones only, not all of them. The sample gives some 290,000 clones, 90% to 95% of which show up once; almost 4% is in the top ten. Sequencing was carried out using PBMCs or T cells enriched from blood (not recorded which). The source of these receptors is a woman aged 25 to 45 who had been exposed to COVID-19.

The V and J genes are TRBV10-2 and TRBJ1-1, with D possibly TRBD1 on 6 matching bases. The germline CDR1 and CDR2 sequences are WSHSY and SAAADI. V lost 3 bases to trimming and J lost 2 bases, with 16 bases between them. The CDR3 is 16 amino acids. CDR3 DNA sequence: TGCGCCAGCAGTGAACCCCAGACAGGAGGTAACACTGAAGCTTTCTTT. Translating gives CASSEPQTGGNTEAFF.

V usage is TRBV3-1 (or the pseudogene TRBV3-2) and J usage is TRBJ1-4; no firm D call. The V end was cut by 1 base, the J end by 3 bases, with 15 bases between. Germline values: CDR1 LGHDT, CDR2 YNNKEL (reference sequence). There are 17 residues in the CDR3. The CDR3 nucleotides read TGTGCCAGCAGCCAAGTTTCGGGGTACTCAGCTAATGAAAAACTGTTTTTT. It yields the protein CASSQVSGYSANEKLFF.

This clone was counted a single time. This rearrangement joins TRBV5-5 to TRBJ1-4; a possible D gene is TRBD1 (5 bases). The germline CDR1 and CDR2 sequences are SGHKS and YYEKEE (reference sequence). Deletions cut 4 bases from V and 12 bases from J, with 13 bases between. This CDR3 region has 12 residues. The CDR3 DNA follows: TGTGCCAGCAGCACACCTGGGACTGAACTGTTTTTT. It encodes CASSTPGTELFF.

The genes are TRBV7-8 and TRBJ1-5; 7 bases align to TRBD1. This CDR3 region has 17 residues. Germline CDR1 SGHVS, CDR2 FQNEAQ. V lost 2 bases, J lost 0 bases, and 7 bases stayed unmatched. The CDR3 region is CASSLRQGGYSNQPQHF. CDR3 DNA: TGTGCCAGCAGCTTAAGACAGGGTGGATATAGCAATCAGCCCCAGCATTTT.

CDR3 protein: CASGFGTANYGYTF. The DNA of the CDR3 is TGTGCTAGTGGTTTCGGGACAGCTAACTATGGCTACACCTTC. The chain links TRBV12-5 to TRBJ1-2, with 7 bases that match TRBD1. After removal of 3 bases from V and 0 bases from J, the junction contained 1 base not matched to a gene. Per the germline V gene, CDR1 is LGHNT and CDR2 is FRNRAP. The CDR3 covers 14 residues. Full variable domain (remainder filled in from reference TRBV12-5 and TRBJ1-2): DARVTQTPRHKVTEMGQEVTMRCQPILGHNTVFWYRQTMMQGLELLAYFRNRAPLDDSGMPKDRFSAEMPDATLATLKIQPSEPRDSAVYFCASGFGTANYGYTFGSGTRLTVV.

The chain links TRBV7-8 to TRBJ2-7; 9 bases are shared with TRBD2. CDR1 and CDR2 (germline): SGHVS, FQNEAQ. Trimming at V came to 4 bases and at J to 0 bases, leaving 10 bases not matched to a gene. The CDR3 extends over 17 amino acids. The DNA of the CDR3 is TGTGCCAGCAGCTCCTCGGCGGGGGGGACAAACTCCTACGAGCAGTACTTC. Translated: CASSSSAGGTNSYEQYF.

The chain carries TRBV7-2 and TRBJ2-3; TRBD2 agrees at 14 bases. This CDR3 region has 16 residues. The V gene end was trimmed by 3 bases and the J gene end by 6 bases; junction bases not matched to a gene: 5. The germline gives CDR1 SGHTA, CDR2 FQGNSA. CDR3 residues: CASSFWTSGGRDTQYF. Here the CDR3 DNA reads TGTGCCAGCAGCTTTTGGACTAGCGGGGGGCGCGATACGCAGTATTTT.

V is TRBV19 and J is TRBJ2-7, with 8 nucleotides matching TRBD2. The germline CDR1 and CDR2 sequences are LNHDA and SQIVND (reference sequence). J was trimmed by 4 bases and V by 3 bases; bases with no gene match: 5. This CDR3 is 14 amino acids long. The DNA for the CDR3 is TGTGCCAGTAGTATTCGGGAGGGAAGTTACGAGCAGTACTTC. Its translation is CASSIREGSYEQYF.

V and J are TRBV30 and TRBJ2-7; D remains unclear. Trimming left V 5 bases short and J 0 bases short, with 11 bases between. The CDR3 contains 13 residues. From germline, CDR1 is GTSNPN and CDR2 SVGIG (reference sequence). CDR3 in amino acids: CAWDAYGSYEQYF. CDR3 nucleotides: TGTGCCTGGGATGCCTACGGCTCCTACGAGCAGTACTTC.

This rearrangement joins TRBV4-2 to TRBJ1-1, with D possibly matching TRBD1 (6 bases). The length of the CDR3 is 15 residues. Per germline, CDR1 LGHNA and CDR2 YNFKEQ. V lost 2 bases and J 4 bases, leaving 14 bases between the germline ends. CDR3 bases: TGTGCCAGCAGCCAACAAGAAGGGGGAAGCACTGAAGCTTTCTTT. Its translation is CASSQQEGGSTEAFF.

This clone appeared a single time. V is TRBV7-2 and J is TRBJ1-3; D gene unclear. Germline CDR1 reads SGHTA; CDR2 reads FQGNSA. The V end was cut by 4 bases, the J end by 0 bases, with 13 bases between. The CDR3 has 16 amino acids. In nucleotides, the CDR3 is TGTGCCAGCAGCTCGGGTATTCGAAGCTCTGGAAACACCATATATTTT. Translated: CASSSGIRSSGNTIYF.

The chain couples TRBV25-1 to TRBJ1-1; 8 positions agree with TRBD1. CDR1 is MGHDK, CDR2 SYGVNS, per germline. V lost 1 base to trimming and J lost 4 bases; unmatched junction nucleotides: 8. The CDR3 consists of 16 residues. CDR3 residues: CASSESGRGTGTEAFF. The CDR3 DNA follows: TGTGCCAGCAGTGAATCCGGCAGGGGGACAGGCACTGAAGCTTTCTTT.

The chain couples TRBV5-1 to TRBJ1-1; possible D gene TRBD1, 5 bases. The CDR3 length is 14 residues. The V end was cut by 4 bases, the J end by 2 bases, with 12 bases between. In germline, CDR1 is SGHRS, CDR2 YFSETQ. This CDR3 is CASSQTGGNTEAFF. The CDR3 DNA follows: TGCGCCAGCAGCCAAACCGGGGGAAACACTGAAGCTTTCTTT.

This sequence joins TRBV6-5 and TRBJ1-5; D might be TRBD1 (6 bases). Germline V lookup: CDR1 MNHEY, CDR2 SVGAGI. V was cut by 7 bases and J by 3 bases, with 10 bases left in between. The CDR3 runs to 13 residues. CDR3 sequence (DNA): TGTGCCAGCATTCGACAGGCCAATCAGCCCCAGCATTTT. Protein sequence: CASIRQANQPQHF.

The chain is built from TRBV2 and TRBJ1-1, with 8 positions matching TRBD1. The ends lost 6 bases at V and 7 bases at J; junction bases unmatched: 7. CDR3 length equals 13 residues. Germline V gene sequence: CDR1 SNHLY, CDR2 FYNNEI. This chain's CDR3 is CASRRGQAREAFF. DNA for the CDR3: TGTGCCAGCAGGAGGGGACAGGCTCGTGAAGCTTTCTTT.

V is TRBV6-4 and J is TRBJ1-3, with 7 bases matching TRBD1. Losses at the gene ends were 9 bases for V and 4 bases for J; bases not matched to a gene: 9. This CDR3 comprises 14 residues. In germline, CDR1 is MRHNA, CDR2 SNTAGT. The CDR3 nucleotides are TGTGCCAGGGGACAGCTAGCCCACGGAAACACCATATATTTT. It is translated as CARGQLAHGNTIYF.

V and J are TRBV2 and TRBJ1-2, with 7 bases lining up with TRBD1. CDR3 length: 15 amino acids. Germline lookup yields CDR1 SNHLY and CDR2 FYNNEI. Losses at the gene ends were 1 base for V and 4 bases for J; bases not matched to a gene: 6. Here the CDR3 DNA reads TGTGCCAGCAGTGAAGGGACAGGTCCCCTCTATGGCTACACCTTC. Its translation: CASSEGTGPLYGYTF.

V usage is TRBV6-4 and J usage is TRBJ1-2, with a weak D call TRBD1 (6 bases). V shed 0 bases and J shed 4 bases, with 12 bases lying between them. CDR1 is MRHNA, CDR2 SNTAGT, per germline. The CDR3 runs 15 residues. CDR3 in DNA: TGTGCCAGCAGTGACTCTGCAGGGGCAGGCTATGGCTACACCTTC. Translated, it gives CASSDSAGAGYGYTF.